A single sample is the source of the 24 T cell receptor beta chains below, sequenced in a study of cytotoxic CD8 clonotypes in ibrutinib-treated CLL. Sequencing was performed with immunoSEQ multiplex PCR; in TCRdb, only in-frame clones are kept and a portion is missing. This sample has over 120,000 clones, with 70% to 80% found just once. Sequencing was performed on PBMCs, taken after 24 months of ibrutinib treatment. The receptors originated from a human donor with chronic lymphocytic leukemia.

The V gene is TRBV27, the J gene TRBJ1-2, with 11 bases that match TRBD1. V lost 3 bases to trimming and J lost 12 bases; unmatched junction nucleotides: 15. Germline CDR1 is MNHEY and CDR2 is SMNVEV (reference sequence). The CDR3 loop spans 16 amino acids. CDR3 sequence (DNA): TGTGCCAGCAGTTTCCCAGGACAGGGGGCGGAAGGGGGGAACACCTTC. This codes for CASSFPGQGAEGGNTF.

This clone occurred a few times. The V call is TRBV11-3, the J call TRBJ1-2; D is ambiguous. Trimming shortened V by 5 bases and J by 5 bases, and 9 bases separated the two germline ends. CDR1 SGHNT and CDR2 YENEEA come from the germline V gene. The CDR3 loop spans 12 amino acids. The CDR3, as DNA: TGTGCCAGCAGCCGGGGAGGGTATGGCTACACCTTC. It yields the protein CASSRGGYGYTF.

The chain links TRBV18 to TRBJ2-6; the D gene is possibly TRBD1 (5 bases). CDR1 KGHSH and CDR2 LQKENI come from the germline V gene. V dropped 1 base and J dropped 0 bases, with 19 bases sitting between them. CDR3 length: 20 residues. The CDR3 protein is CASSPLIEHSRGSGANVLTF. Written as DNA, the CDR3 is TGTGCCAGCTCACCACTTATCGAACATTCAAGGGGCTCTGGGGCCAACGTCCTGACTTTC.

The CDR3 coding sequence is TGTGCCATCACGCTCGGGACTAGCGGGAGGCGGTACTTC. Its translation is CAITLGTSGRRYF. The chain employs TRBV10-3 and TRBJ2-7; 15 bases agree with TRBD2. The CDR3 runs 13 residues. With 7 bases clipped from V and 12 bases from J, the junction kept 7 bases outside the gene matches. Germline assignment: CDR1 ENHRY and CDR2 SYGVKD.

The CDR3 spells CASSGSSGIASTDTQYF. The CDR3 DNA reads as TGTGCCAGTAGTGGATCTAGCGGGATCGCTAGCACAGATACGCAGTATTTT. The genes are TRBV19 and TRBJ2-3; 9 nucleotides line up with TRBD2. V dropped 5 bases and J dropped 0; count of bases not matched to a gene: 9. CDR3 length: 17 amino acids. CDR1 LNHDA and CDR2 SQIVND come from the germline V gene (reference sequence).

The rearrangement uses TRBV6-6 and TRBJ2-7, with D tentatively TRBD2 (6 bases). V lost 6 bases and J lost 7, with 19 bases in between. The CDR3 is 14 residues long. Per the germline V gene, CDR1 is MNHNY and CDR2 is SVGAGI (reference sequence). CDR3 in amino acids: CASSPGDSPKEQYF. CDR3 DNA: TGTGCCAGCAGCCCCGGGGACTCGCCCAAGGAGCAGTACTTC.

The CDR3 region has the DNA TGCGCCAGCAGCCGGATGCTAGCGGGAGTTAGGGAGACCCAGTACTTC. This codes for CASSRMLAGVRETQYF. The gene calls are TRBV4-3 and TRBJ2-5; TRBD2 agrees at 10 bases. Germline V CDR1 and CDR2: LGHNA, YSLEER. The CDR3 is 16 amino acids. The J segment lost 5 bases and the V segment lost 4 bases, leaving 10 bases of the junction unmatched.

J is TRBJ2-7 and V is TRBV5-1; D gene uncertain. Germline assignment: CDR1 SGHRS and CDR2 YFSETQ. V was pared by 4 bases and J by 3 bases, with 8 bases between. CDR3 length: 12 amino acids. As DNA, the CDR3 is TGCGCCAGCAGCCCTGGACGCTACGAGCAGTACTTC. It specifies CASSPGRYEQYF.

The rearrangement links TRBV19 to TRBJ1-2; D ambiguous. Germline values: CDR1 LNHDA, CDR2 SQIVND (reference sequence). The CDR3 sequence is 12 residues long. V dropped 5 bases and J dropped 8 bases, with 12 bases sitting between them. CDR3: CASSERSFGYTF. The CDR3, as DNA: TGTGCCAGTAGTGAGAGGTCTTTCGGCTACACCTTC.

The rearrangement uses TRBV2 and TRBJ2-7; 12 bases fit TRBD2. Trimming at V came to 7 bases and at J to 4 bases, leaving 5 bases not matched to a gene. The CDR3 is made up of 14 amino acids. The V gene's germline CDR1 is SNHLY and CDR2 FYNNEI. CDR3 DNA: TGTGCCAGCACCCTAGCGGGAGGGCCTTACGAGCAGTACTTC. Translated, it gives CASTLAGGPYEQYF.

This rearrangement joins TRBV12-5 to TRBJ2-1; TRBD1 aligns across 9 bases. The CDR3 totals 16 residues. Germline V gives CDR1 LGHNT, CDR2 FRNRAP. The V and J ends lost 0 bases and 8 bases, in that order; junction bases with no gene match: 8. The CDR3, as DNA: TGTGCTAGTGGTTTGGTACGGGGACAGGGATGGGATGAGCAGTTCTTC. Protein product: CASGLVRGQGWDEQFF.

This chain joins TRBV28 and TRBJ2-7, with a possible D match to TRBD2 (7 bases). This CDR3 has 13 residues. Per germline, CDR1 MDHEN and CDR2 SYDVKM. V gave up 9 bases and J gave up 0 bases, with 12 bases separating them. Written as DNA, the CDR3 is TGTGCCAGTCGGGGGGCTACCTCCTACGAGCAGTACTTC. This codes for CASRGATSYEQYF. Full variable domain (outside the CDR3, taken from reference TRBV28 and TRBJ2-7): DVKVTQSSRYLVKRTGEKVFLECVQDMDHENMFWYRQDPGLGLRLIYFSYDVKMKEKGDIPEGYSVSREKKERFSLILESASTNQTSMYLCASRGATSYEQYFGPGTRLTVT.

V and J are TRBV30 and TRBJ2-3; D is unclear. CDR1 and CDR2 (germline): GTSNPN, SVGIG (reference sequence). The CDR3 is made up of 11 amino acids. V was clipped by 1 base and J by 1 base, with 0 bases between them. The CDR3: CAWSGTDTQYF. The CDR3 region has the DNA TGTGCCTGGAGTGGCACAGATACGCAGTATTTT.

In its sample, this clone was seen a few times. The CDR3 region has the DNA TGTGCCAGCAGCTGGATGCGGGGGGGGCAAGAGACCCAGTACTTC. Translation gives CASSWMRGGQETQYF. This rearrangement joins TRBV5-4 to TRBJ2-5, with 9 bases matching TRBD2. From germline, CDR1 is SGHNT and CDR2 YYREEE (reference sequence). V trimming: 3 bases; J trimming: 2 bases; junction bases outside the gene matches: 5. This CDR3 has 15 residues.

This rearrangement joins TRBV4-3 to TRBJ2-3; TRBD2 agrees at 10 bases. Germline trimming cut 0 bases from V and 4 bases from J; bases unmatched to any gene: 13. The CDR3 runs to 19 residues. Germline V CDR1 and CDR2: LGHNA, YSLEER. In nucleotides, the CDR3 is TGCGCCAGCAGCCAAGAGGGTGCGGCTAGCGGGAGTTGGGCAGATACGCAGTATTTT. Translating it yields CASSQEGAASGSWADTQYF.

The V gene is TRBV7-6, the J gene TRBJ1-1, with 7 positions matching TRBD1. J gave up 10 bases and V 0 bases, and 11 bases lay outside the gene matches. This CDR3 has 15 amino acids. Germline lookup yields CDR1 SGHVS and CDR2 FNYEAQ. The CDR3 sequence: CASSLAGSSRGRAFF. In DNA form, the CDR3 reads TGTGCCAGCAGCTTAGCCGGGTCTTCTAGGGGGCGAGCTTTCTTT.

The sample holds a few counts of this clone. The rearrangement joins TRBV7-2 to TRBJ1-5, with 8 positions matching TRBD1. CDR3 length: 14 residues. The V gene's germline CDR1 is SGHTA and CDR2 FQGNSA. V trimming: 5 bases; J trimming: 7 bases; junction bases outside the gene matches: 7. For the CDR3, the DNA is TGTGCCAGCAGCCAAGGACAGGGCGTGCAGCCCCAGCATTTT. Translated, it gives CASSQGQGVQPQHF.

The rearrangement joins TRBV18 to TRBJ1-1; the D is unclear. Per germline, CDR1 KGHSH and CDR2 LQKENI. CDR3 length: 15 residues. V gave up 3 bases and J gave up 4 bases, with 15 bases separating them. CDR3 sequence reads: CASSPQPNPGTEAFF. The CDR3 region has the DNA TGTGCCAGCTCACCCCAACCGAATCCGGGCACTGAAGCTTTCTTT.

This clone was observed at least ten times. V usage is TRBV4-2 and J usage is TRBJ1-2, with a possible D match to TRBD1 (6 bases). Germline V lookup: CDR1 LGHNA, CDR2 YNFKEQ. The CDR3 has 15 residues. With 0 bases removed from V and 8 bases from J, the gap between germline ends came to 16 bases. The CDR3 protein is CASSQDATGAEGYTF. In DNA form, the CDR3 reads TGTGCCAGCAGCCAAGATGCGACAGGAGCGGAAGGCTACACCTTC.

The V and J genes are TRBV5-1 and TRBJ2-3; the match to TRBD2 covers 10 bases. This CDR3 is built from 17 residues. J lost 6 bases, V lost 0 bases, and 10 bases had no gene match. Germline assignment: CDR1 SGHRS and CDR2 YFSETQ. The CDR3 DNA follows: TGCGCCAGCAGCTTGGGTCTAGCGGGGGCACGGGCCGATACGCAGTATTTT. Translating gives CASSLGLAGARADTQYF.

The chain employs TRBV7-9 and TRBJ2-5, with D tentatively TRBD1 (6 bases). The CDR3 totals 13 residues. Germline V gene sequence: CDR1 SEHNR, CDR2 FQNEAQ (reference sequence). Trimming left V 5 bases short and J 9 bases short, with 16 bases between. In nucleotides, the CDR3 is TGTGCCAGCAGCCCCGCCCGGGACACCCCCCAGTACTTC. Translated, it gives CASSPARDTPQYF.

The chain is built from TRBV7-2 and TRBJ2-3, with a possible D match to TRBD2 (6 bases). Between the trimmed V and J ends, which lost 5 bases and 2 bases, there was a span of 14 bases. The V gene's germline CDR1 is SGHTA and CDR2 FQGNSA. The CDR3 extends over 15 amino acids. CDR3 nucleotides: TGTGCCAGCAGCCCCGTGGCTAGCGTCACAGATACGCAGTATTTT. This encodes CASSPVASVTDTQYF.

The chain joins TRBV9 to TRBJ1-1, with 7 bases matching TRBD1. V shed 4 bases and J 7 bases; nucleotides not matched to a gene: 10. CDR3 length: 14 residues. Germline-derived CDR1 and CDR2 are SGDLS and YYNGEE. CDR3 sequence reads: CASSPTGTANEAFF. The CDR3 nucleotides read TGTGCCAGCAGCCCAACCGGGACAGCGAATGAAGCTTTCTTT.

CDR3 residues: CASGGRGSLNTIYF. The CDR3 DNA reads TGTGCCAGCGGGGGGCGCGGGAGCCTGAACACCATATATTTT. The rearrangement uses TRBV25-1 and TRBJ1-3; TRBD1 might be the D (6 bases). In germline, CDR1 is MGHDK, CDR2 SYGVNS. Trimming stripped 8 bases from V and 7 bases from J, with 18 bases between. The CDR3 length is 14 residues. The complete variable domain, with remaining parts taken from reference TRBV25-1 and TRBJ1-3, reads EADIYQTPRYLVIGTGKKITLECSQTMGHDKMYWYQQDPGMELHLIHYSYGVNSTEKGDLSSESTVSRIRTEHFPLTLESARPSHTSQYLCASGGRGSLNTIYFGEGSWLTVV.